This T cell receptor beta chain comes out of a study of blood T cell repertoires in COVID-19. As for the study in general: Some COVID-19 samples were acute and others convalescent; all came from the United States, Italy and Spain. T cells, B-cell-depleted T cells, or PBMCs provided the cDNA or gDNA that served as material.

In the original processing: It was from reference gene primer amplification that nucleated cell counts were estimated. TCRdb's copy holds only in-frame clones and misses some; the assay was immunoSEQ multiplex PCR. The V and J calls and clone size are taken from that table; D and trimming were inferred from the DNA. The table has roughly 200,000 clones, roughly 85% seen once. V lost 4 bases, J lost 2 bases, and 8 bases stayed unmatched. This CDR3 spans 15 amino acids. Germline-derived CDR1 and CDR2 are SGHVS and FQNEAQ. This TCR came from a man aged 60 to 69 with acute or convalescent COVID-19. Sequenced sample: peripheral blood. The chain joins TRBV7-8 to TRBJ2-7; TRBD2 matches at 7 bases. The CDR3 sequence: CASSSGRQSTYEQYF. The CDR3 DNA sequence: TGTGCCAGCAGCTCCGGGAGGCAGTCGACCTACGAGCAGTACTTC.